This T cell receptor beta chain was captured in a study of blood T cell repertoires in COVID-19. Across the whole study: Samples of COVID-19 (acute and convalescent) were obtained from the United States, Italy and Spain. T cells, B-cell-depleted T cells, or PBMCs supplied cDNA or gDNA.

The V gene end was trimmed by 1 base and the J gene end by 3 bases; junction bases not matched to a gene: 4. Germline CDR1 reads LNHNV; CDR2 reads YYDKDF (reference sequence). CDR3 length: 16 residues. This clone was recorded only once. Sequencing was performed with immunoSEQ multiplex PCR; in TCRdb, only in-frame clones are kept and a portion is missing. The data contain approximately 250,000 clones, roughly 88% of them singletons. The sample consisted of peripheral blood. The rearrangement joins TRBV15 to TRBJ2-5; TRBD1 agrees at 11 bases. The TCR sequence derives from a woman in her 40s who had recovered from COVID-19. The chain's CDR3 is CATSRGTGGWEETQYF. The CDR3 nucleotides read TGTGCCACCAGCAGAGGGACAGGGGGCTGGGAAGAGACCCAGTACTTC.